Given below is one T cell receptor beta chain in context. The antigen is not known. Then a second PCR, running roughly 7 to 11 cycles, was carried out with a sample-barcoded 5' primer and a J-beta primer mix. Unique molecular identifiers of 12 random nucleotides labeled each cDNA. TCRdb called the 5' RACE reads again in MiXCR, with one record for every CDR3 protein. The repertoire consists of roughly 900,000 distinct CDR3 sequences, with around 48% occurring once and the leading ten covering about an eighth. This sample stems from a study of blood T cells in healthy people across ages. Each donor supplied around 9.6 milliliters of peripheral blood. The V segment lost 6 bases and the J segment 4 bases; nucleotides outside the gene matches: 6. This CDR3 contains 14 residues. Regarding the study as a whole: The CMV status of each donor remained undetermined, and this could have confounded shifts in expanded clonotypes.

The sequence came from a man younger than 40 in good health. The gene calls are TRBV12-3 or TRBV12-4 and TRBJ2-1; 7 bases match TRBD2. Material: blood. Here the CDR3 reads CASSRGRGYNEQFF. For the CDR3, the DNA is TGTGCCAGCAGCCGTGGGCGGGGGTACAATGAGCAGTTCTTC.